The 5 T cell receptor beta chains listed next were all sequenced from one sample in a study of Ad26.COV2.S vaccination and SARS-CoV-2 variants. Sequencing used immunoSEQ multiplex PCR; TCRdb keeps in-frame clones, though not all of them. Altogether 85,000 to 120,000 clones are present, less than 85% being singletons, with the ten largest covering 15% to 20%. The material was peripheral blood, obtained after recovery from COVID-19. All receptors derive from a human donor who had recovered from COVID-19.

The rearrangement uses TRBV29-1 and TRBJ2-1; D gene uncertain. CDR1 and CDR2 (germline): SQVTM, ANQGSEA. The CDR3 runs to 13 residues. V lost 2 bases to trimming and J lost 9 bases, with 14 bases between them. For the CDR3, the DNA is TGCAGCGTTGAACCCCTAGGATTTGGTGAGCAGTTCTTC. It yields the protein CSVEPLGFGEQFF.

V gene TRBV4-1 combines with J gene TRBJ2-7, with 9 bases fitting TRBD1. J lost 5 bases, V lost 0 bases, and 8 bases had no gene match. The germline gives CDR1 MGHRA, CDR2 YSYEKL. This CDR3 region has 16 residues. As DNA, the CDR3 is TGCGCCAGCAGCCAAGATAGGGGACAGGGAATCCACGAGCAGTACTTC. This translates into CASSQDRGQGIHEQYF.

CDR3 nucleotide sequence: TGTGCCAGCAGCCCCGGGACAGGGGCAACTAATGAAAAACTGTTTTTT. Its translation is CASSPGTGATNEKLFF. The chain is built from TRBV5-5 and TRBJ1-4; 10 nucleotides align to TRBD1. With 4 bases clipped from V and 0 bases from J, the junction kept 3 bases outside the gene matches. CDR3 length equals 16 residues. Per the germline V gene, CDR1 is SGHKS and CDR2 is YYEKEE (reference sequence). The whole variable domain, remainder taken from reference TRBV5-5 and TRBJ1-4, is DAGVTQSPTHLIKTRGQQVTLRCSPISGHKSVSWYQQVLGQGPQFIFQYYEKEERGRGNFPDRFSARQFPNYSSELNVNALLLGDSALYLCASSPGTGATNEKLFFGSGTQLSVL.

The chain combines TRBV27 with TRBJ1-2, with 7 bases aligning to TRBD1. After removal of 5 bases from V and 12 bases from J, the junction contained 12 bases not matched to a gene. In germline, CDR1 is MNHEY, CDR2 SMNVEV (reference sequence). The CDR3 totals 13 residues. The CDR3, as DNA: TGTGCCAGCAGTCCCTCGGGACAGCCTGAAGACACCTTC. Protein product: CASSPSGQPEDTF.

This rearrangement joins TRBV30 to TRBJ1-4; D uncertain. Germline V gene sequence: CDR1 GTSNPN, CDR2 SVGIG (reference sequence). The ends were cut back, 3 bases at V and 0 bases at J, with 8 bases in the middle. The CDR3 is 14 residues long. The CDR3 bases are TGTGCCTGGAGGGGGTTTACAACTAATGAAAAACTGTTTTTT. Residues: CAWRGFTTNEKLFF.